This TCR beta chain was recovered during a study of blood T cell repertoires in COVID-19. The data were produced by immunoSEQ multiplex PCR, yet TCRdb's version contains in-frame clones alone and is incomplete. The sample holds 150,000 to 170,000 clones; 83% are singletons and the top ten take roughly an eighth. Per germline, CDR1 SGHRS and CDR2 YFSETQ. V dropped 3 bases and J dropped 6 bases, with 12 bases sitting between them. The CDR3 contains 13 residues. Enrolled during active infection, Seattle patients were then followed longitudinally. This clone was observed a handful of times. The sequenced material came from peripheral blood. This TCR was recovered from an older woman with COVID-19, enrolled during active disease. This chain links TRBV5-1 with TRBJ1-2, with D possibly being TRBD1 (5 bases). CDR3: CASSSTGVDGYTF. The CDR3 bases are TGCGCCAGCAGCTCGACGGGGGTAGATGGCTACACCTTC.